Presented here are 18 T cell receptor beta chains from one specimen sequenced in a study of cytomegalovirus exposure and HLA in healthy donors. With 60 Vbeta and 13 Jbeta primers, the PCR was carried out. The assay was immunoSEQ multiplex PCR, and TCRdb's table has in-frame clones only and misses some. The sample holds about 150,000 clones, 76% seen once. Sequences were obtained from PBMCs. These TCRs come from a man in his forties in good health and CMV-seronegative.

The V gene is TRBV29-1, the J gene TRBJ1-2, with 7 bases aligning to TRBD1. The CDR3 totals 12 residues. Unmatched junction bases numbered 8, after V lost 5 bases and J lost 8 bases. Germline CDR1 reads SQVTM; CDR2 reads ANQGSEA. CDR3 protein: CSVTGDLGGYTF. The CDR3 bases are TGCAGCGTTACAGGGGATCTAGGCGGCTACACCTTC.

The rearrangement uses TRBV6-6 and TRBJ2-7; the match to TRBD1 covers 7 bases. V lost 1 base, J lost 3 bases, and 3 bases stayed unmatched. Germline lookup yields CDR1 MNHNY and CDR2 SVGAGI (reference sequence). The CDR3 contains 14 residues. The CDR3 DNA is TGTGCCAGCAGTTACTATGGGGACAGCTACGAGCAGTACTTC. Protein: CASSYYGDSYEQYF.

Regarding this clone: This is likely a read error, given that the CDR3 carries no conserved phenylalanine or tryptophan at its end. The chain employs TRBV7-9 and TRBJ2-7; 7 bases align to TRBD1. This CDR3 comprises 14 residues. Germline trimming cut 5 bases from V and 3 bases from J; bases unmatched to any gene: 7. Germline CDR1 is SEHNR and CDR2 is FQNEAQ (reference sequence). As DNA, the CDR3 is TGTGCCAGCAGCCCCCGGACAGGAGGCTACGAGCAGTACCTC. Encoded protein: CASSPRTGGYEQYL.

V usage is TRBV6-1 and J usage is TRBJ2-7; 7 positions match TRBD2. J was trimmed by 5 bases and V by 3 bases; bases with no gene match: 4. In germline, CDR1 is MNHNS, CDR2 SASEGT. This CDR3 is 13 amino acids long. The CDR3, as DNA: TGTGCCAGCAGTGAGGGAGGGAAACACGAGCAGTACTTC. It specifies CASSEGGKHEQYF.

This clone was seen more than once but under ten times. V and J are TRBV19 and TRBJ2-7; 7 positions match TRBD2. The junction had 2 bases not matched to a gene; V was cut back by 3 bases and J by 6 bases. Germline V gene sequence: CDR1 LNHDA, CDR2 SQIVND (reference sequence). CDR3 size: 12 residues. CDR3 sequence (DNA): TGTGCCAGTAGTATGGGGGAGGGCGAGCAGTACTTC. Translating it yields CASSMGEGEQYF. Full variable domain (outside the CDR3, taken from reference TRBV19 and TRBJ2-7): DGGITQSPKYLFRKEGQNVTLSCEQNLNHDAMYWYRQDPGQGLRLIYYSQIVNDFQKGDIAEGYSVSREKKESFPLTVTSAQKNPTAFYLCASSMGEGEQYFGPGTRLTVT.

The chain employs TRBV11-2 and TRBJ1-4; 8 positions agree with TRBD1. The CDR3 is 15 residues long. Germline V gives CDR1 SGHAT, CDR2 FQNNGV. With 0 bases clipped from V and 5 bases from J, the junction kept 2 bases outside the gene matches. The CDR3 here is CASSLDTGGNEKLFF. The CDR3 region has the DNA TGTGCCAGCAGCTTAGATACAGGGGGAAATGAAAAACTGTTTTTT.

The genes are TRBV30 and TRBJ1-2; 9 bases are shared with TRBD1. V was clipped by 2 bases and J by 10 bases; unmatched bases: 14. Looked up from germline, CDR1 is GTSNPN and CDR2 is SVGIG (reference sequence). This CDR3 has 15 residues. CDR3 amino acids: CAWSPLIGTGTSYTF. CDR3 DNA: TGTGCCTGGAGTCCCCTTATCGGGACAGGGACTTCCTACACCTTC. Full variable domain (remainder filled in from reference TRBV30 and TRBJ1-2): SQTIHQWPATLVQPVGSPLSLECTVEGTSNPNLYWYRQAAGRGLQLLFYSVGIGQISSEVPQNLSASRPQDRQFILSSKKLLLSDSGFYLCAWSPLIGTGTSYTFGSGTRLTVV.

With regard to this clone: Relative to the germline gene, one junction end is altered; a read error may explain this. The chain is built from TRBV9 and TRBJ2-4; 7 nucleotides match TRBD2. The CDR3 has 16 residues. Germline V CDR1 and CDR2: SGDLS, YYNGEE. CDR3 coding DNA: TGTGCCAGCGCGACGGTGGGCGGGAGTGCCAAAAACAGTCAGTACTTC. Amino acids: CASATVGGSAKNSQYF. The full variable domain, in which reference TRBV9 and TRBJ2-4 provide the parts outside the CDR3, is DSGVTQTPKHLITATGQRVTLRCSPRSGDLSVYWYQQSLDQGLQFLIQYYNGEERAKGNILERFSAQQFPDLHSELNLSSLELGDSALYFCASATVGGSAKNSQYFGAGTRLSVL.

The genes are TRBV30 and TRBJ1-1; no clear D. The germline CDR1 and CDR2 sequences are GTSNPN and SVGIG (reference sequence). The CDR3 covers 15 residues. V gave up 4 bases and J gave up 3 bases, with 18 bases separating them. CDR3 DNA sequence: TGTGCCTGGATCTGGGCCGGGGTGAGGGACACTGAAGCTTTCTTT. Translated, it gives CAWIWAGVRDTEAFF.

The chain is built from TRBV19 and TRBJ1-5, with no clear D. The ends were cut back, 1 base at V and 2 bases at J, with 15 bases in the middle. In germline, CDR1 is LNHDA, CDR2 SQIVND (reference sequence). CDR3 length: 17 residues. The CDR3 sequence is CASSIGPDDAGNQPQHF. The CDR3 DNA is TGTGCCAGTAGTATAGGGCCAGACGACGCGGGCAATCAGCCCCAGCATTTT.

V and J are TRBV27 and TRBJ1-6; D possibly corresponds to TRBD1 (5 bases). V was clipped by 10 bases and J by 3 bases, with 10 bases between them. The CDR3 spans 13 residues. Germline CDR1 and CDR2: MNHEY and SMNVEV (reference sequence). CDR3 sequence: CANRGHYNSPLHF. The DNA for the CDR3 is TGTGCCAACCGAGGACACTATAATTCACCCCTCCACTTT.

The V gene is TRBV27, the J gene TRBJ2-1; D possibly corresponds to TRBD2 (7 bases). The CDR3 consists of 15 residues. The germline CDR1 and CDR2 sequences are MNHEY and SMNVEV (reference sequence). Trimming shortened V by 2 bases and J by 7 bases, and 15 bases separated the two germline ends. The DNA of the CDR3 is TGTGCCAGCAGTTTAAGGGGGGAGGGCCGAAATGAGCAGTTCTTC. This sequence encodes CASSLRGEGRNEQFF.

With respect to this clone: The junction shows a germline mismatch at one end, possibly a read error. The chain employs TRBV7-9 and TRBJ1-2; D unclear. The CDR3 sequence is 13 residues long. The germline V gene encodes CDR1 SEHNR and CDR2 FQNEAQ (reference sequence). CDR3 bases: TGTGCCAACAGCTTAGCGAGGGAAGGCGGCTACACCTTC. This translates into CANSLAREGGYTF.

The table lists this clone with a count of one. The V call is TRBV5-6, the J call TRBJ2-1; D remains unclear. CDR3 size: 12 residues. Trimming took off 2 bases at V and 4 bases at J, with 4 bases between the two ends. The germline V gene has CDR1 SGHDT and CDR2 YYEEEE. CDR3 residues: CASSFEYNEQFF. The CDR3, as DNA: TGTGCCAGCAGCTTCGAGTACAATGAGCAGTTCTTC.

The CDR3 loop reads CASSAGTIGSYEQYF. CDR3 DNA sequence: TGTGCCAGCAGCGCAGGGACAATTGGTTCCTACGAGCAGTACTTC. This chain connects TRBV7-7 to TRBJ2-7; weak D call: TRBD1 (6 bases). Between the trimmed V and J ends, which lost 5 bases and 1 base, there was a span of 15 bases. This CDR3 has 15 amino acids. Germline values: CDR1 SSHAT, CDR2 FNYEAQ (reference sequence).

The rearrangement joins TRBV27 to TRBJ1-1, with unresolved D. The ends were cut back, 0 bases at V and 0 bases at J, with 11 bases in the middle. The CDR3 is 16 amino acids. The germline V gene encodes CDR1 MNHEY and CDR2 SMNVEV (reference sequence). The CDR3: CASSLSRGQVNTEAFF. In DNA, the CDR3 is TGTGCCAGCAGTTTATCGAGAGGGCAGGTGAACACTGAAGCTTTCTTT.

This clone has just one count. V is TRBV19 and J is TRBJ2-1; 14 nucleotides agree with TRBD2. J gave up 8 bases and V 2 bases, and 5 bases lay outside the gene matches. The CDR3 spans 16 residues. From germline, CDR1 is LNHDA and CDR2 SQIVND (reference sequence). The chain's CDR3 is CASSIPGLAGGYEQFF. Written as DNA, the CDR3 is TGTGCCAGTAGTATACCCGGACTAGCGGGGGGTTATGAGCAGTTCTTC.

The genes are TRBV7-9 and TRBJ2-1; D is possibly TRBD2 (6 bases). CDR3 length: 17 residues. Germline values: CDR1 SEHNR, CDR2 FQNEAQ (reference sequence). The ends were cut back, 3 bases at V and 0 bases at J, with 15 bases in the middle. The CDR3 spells CASSFLAIISSYNEQFF. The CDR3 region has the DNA TGTGCCAGCAGCTTTCTAGCGATCATTAGCTCCTACAATGAGCAGTTCTTC.